The rows below give T cell receptor beta chains drawn from one sample of a study of shared clonotypes between healthy human individuals. This table comes from immunoSEQ multiplex PCR, and its TCRdb copy is limited to in-frame clones, with some not included. Here the sample spans 1,500,000 or so clones, approximately 98.5% being singletons. The sequenced sample consisted of naive CD4+ T cells sorted from blood. The receptors come from a man aged 25 to 45 in good health. The conserved cysteine and the conserved F or W are not part of the CDR3 here.

>TRBJ2-7|TRBV5-8
ASSFTLAGLTYEQY
>TRBJ2-1|TRBV18
ASSPPARLTYNEQF
>TRBJ2-1|TRBV7-7
ASSLGLAGDEQF
>TRBJ2-7|TRBV9
ASSSTDSSYEQY
>TRBJ2-7|TRBV28
ASSPPGLTSSYEQY
>TRBJ2-7|TRBV5-1
ASSLGLLAGNYEQY
>TRBJ2-2|TRBV5-1
ASSPREGGTGELF
>TRBJ1-5|TRBV27
ASSFLGQGNQPQH
>TRBJ2-5|TRBV6-5
ATVRDRGRTGTQY
>TRBJ2-5|TRBV29-1
SVGQGAAETQY
>TRBJ1-2|TRBV11-2
ASSDRADGHGYT
>TRBJ1-5|TRBV15
ATRPGQGNQPQH
>TRBJ2-3|TRBV4-2
ASSPPNRGESTDTQY
>TRBJ1-1|TRBV5-1
ASSLVGTKMQNTEAF
>TRBJ1-5|TRBV27
ASSQRTDLNQPQH